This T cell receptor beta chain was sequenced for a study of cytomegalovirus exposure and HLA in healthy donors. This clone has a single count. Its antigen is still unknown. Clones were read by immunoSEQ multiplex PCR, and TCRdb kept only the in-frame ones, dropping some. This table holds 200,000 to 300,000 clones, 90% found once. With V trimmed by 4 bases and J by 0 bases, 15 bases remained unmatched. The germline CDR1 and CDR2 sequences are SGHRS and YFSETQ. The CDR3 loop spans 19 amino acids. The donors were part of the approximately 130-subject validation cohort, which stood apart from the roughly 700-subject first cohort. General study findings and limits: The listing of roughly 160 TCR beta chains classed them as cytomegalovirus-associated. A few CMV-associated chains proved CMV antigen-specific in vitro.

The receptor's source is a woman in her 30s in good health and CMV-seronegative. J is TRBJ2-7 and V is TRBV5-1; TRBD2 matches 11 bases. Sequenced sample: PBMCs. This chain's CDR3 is CASSATPGLAERSSYEQYF. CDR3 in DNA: TGCGCCAGCAGCGCCACTCCGGGACTAGCGGAGAGGAGCTCCTACGAGCAGTACTTC.